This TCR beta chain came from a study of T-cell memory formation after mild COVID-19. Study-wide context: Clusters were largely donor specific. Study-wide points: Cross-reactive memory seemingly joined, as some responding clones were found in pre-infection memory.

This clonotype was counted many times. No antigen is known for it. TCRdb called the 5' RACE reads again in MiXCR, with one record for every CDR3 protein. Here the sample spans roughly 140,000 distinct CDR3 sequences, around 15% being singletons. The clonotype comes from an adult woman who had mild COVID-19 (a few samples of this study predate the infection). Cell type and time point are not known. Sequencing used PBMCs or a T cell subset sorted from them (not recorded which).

CDR3 loop: CASQGQGVYNEQFF. The CDR3 nucleotides are TGTGCCAGCCAGGGACAGGGCGTGTACAATGAGCAGTTCTTC. V usage is TRBV12-3 or TRBV12-4 and J usage is TRBJ2-1; 9 bases line up with TRBD1. V was clipped by 8 bases and J by 4 bases; unmatched bases: 6. This CDR3 is 14 amino acids long.